Following are 24 T cell receptor beta chains from one sample sequenced in a study of cytomegalovirus exposure and HLA in healthy donors. The PCR ran on 60 Vbeta and 13 Jbeta primers. The repertoire was sequenced with immunoSEQ multiplex PCR; TCRdb's copy has only in-frame clones and lacks some. This sample carries fewer than 200,000 clones, 83% of them seen once, and the ten largest clones take around 1.6%. Sample: PBMCs. These receptors were collected from a man in his forties or fifties in good health and CMV-seropositive.

V is TRBV2 and J is TRBJ2-4; D is perhaps TRBD2 (5 bases). V lost 4 bases, J lost 6 bases, and 19 bases lay in between. This CDR3 is 16 amino acids long. Looked up from germline, CDR1 is SNHLY and CDR2 is FYNNEI. CDR3 amino acids: CASSAPNHRELNIQYF. CDR3 DNA: TGTGCCAGCAGTGCCCCTAACCACCGGGAACTAAACATTCAGTACTTC.

The chain links TRBV5-5 to TRBJ1-2; 8 bases are shared with TRBD1. J was trimmed by 8 bases and V by 4 bases; bases with no gene match: 10. The CDR3 is 14 residues long. Germline V gene sequence: CDR1 SGHKS, CDR2 YYEKEE (reference sequence). The CDR3 region is CASSEYRGIGGYTF. DNA of the CDR3: TGTGCCAGCAGCGAATACAGGGGGATCGGCGGCTACACCTTC.

The rearrangement joins TRBV19 to TRBJ1-2; D gene uncertain. V was pared by 2 bases and J by 2 bases, with 9 bases between. Germline V CDR1 and CDR2: LNHDA, SQIVND (reference sequence). This CDR3 has 14 amino acids. CDR3 in amino acids: CASSISESNYGYTF. The CDR3 coding sequence is TGTGCCAGTAGTATATCGGAGTCCAACTATGGCTACACCTTC.

V and J are TRBV7-6 and TRBJ2-3; 13 nucleotides agree with TRBD2. V shed 3 bases and J 4 bases; nucleotides not matched to a gene: 4. Germline CDR1 SGHVS, CDR2 FNYEAQ. The CDR3 length is 16 residues. CDR3 protein: CASSFRLAGGPDTQYF. In nucleotides, the CDR3 is TGTGCCAGCAGCTTCAGACTAGCGGGAGGTCCAGATACGCAGTATTTT.

The rearrangement links TRBV29-1 to TRBJ1-5; D is undetermined. In germline, CDR1 is SQVTM, CDR2 ANQGSEA. V gave up 6 bases and J gave up 6 bases, with 15 bases separating them. The CDR3 spans 13 residues. The CDR3 spells CSVWSGGSQPQHF. The CDR3 DNA reads as TGCAGCGTCTGGTCGGGTGGGTCTCAGCCCCAGCATTTT. Full variable domain (rest looked up from reference TRBV29-1 and TRBJ1-5): SAVISQKPSRDICQRGTSLTIQCQVDSQVTMMFWYRQQPGQSLTLIATANQGSEATYESGFVIDKFPISRPNLTFSTLTVSNMSPEDSSIYLCSVWSGGSQPQHFGDGTRLSIL.

In its sample, this clone was seen once. The chain combines TRBV5-6 with TRBJ2-5, with a weak D call TRBD1 (6 bases). The CDR3 extends over 17 amino acids. V lost 0 bases and J lost 0, with 15 bases in between. CDR1 and CDR2 (germline): SGHDT, YYEEEE. The CDR3 DNA reads as TGTGCCAGCAGCTTGGAAGTGACAGGTCCCTACCAAGAGACCCAGTACTTC. The encoded protein is CASSLEVTGPYQETQYF.

V usage is TRBV7-9 and J usage is TRBJ2-4, with a possible D match to TRBD1 (6 bases). The germline gives CDR1 SEHNR, CDR2 FQNEAQ (reference sequence). V was trimmed by 1 base and J by 9 bases, leaving 13 bases between them. The CDR3 has 14 residues. CDR3 sequence (DNA): TGTGCCAGCAGCTTAGATAACAGGGACGGCATTCAGTACTTC. Amino acids: CASSLDNRDGIQYF.

This sequence joins TRBV29-1 and TRBJ1-5, with TRBD1 matching 7 bases. CDR3 size: 14 residues. Trimming took 4 bases from V and 3 from J; bases not matched to a gene: 6. Germline V gene data show CDR1 as SQVTM and CDR2 as ANQGSEA. For the CDR3, the DNA is TGCAGCGTTGGGGGACAGACCGACAATCAGCCCCAGCATTTT. Its translation is CSVGGQTDNQPQHF.

V usage is TRBV5-5 and J usage is TRBJ2-7; 8 nucleotides agree with TRBD1. The length of the CDR3 is 15 residues. V lost 4 bases, J lost 0 bases, and 6 bases stayed unmatched. CDR1 is SGHKS, CDR2 YYEKEE, per germline (reference sequence). CDR3 nucleotide sequence: TGTGCCAGCAGCCGGCGACAGGGGAGCTCCTACGAGCAGTACTTC. Amino acids: CASSRRQGSSYEQYF. Full variable domain (rest looked up from reference TRBV5-5 and TRBJ2-7): DAGVTQSPTHLIKTRGQQVTLRCSPISGHKSVSWYQQVLGQGPQFIFQYYEKEERGRGNFPDRFSARQFPNYSSELNVNALLLGDSALYLCASSRRQGSSYEQYFGPGTRLTVT.

The chain uses TRBV5-1 and TRBJ2-2; 7 positions match TRBD1. V lost 2 bases to trimming and J lost 5 bases; unmatched junction nucleotides: 3. The CDR3 sequence is 14 residues long. Germline V CDR1 and CDR2: SGHRS, YFSETQ. The DNA of the CDR3 is TGCGCCAGCAGCTTCGGACAGGCGACCGGGGAGCTGTTTTTT. Translating it yields CASSFGQATGELFF.

Comment on this clone: The germline gene is not matched at one end of the junction; a read error may be the cause. V is TRBV29-1 and J is TRBJ1-2; no reliable D call. The CDR3 is 12 amino acids. Germline V gene data show CDR1 as SQVTM and CDR2 as ANQGSEA. The CDR3 nucleotides read TGCAGCGTTCAACTGGACCGCCGAGAGGAGGTCTTC. Residues: CSVQLDRREEVF.

Note on this clone: Germline is not matched at one junction end, which may reflect a read error. This chain joins TRBV6-1 and TRBJ2-2, with TRBD2 matching over 14 bases. The CDR3 sequence is 15 residues long. Germline V gene sequence: CDR1 MNHNS, CDR2 SASEGT. In DNA form, the CDR3 reads TGTGCCAGCAGTGGCGGACTAGCGGGAGGTGGGGAACTGTTTTTT. This translates into CASSGGLAGGGELFF.

The chain has TRBV5-4 and TRBJ2-3, with a possible D match to TRBD2 (5 bases). Germline loops: CDR1 SGHNT, CDR2 YYREEE (reference sequence). V was clipped by 3 bases and J by 3 bases, with 11 bases between them. The CDR3 loop spans 14 amino acids. The CDR3 DNA is TGTGCCAGCAGCTCAAGCTCGGGAACAGATACGCAGTATTTT. It is translated as CASSSSSGTDTQYF.

CDR3 loop: CASSLVPRSTDTQYF. CDR3 DNA sequence: TGTGCCAGCAGTTTAGTTCCCCGTAGCACAGATACGCAGTATTTT. This chain links TRBV28 with TRBJ2-3, with D unclear. This CDR3 has 15 amino acids. V was pared by 2 bases and J by 0 bases, with 9 bases between. Germline V gene sequence: CDR1 MDHEN, CDR2 SYDVKM.

In this sample, this clone turned up a few times. V usage is TRBV11-3 and J usage is TRBJ2-3, with D possibly being TRBD1 (5 bases). Germline V gives CDR1 SGHNT, CDR2 YENEEA. This CDR3 is built from 13 residues. V was clipped by 5 bases and J by 0 bases, with 6 bases between them. The CDR3 sequence is CASSRQSTDTQYF. The CDR3 bases are TGTGCCAGCAGCCGACAGAGCACAGATACGCAGTATTTT.

This sequence joins TRBV2 and TRBJ2-7, with D maybe TRBD1 (5 bases). V lost 7 bases, J lost 3 bases, and 10 bases lay in between. In germline, CDR1 is SNHLY, CDR2 FYNNEI. This CDR3 has 12 residues. The CDR3 here is CASMTDGYEQYF. For the CDR3, the DNA is TGTGCCAGCATGACAGACGGCTACGAGCAGTACTTC.

The chain combines TRBV5-5 with TRBJ2-7; 7 bases line up with TRBD1. Germline CDR1 and CDR2: SGHKS and YYEKEE (reference sequence). The CDR3 has 16 amino acids. J was trimmed by 0 bases and V by 0 bases; bases with no gene match: 6. CDR3 nucleotides: TGTGCCAGCAGCTTGGCAGGGACAGCGGTCTCCTACGAGCAGTACTTC. Residues: CASSLAGTAVSYEQYF.

The rearrangement links TRBV14 to TRBJ2-7, with 10 bases that match TRBD2. CDR3 size: 15 residues. Germline lookup yields CDR1 SGHDN and CDR2 FVKESK. V shed 2 bases, J shed 2 bases, and the junction held 3 bases outside the gene matches. CDR3 DNA sequence: TGTGCCAGCAGCCAATTAGGACTAGCGGCCTACGAGCAGTACTTC. Encoded protein: CASSQLGLAAYEQYF.

With regard to this clone: The sample carries other DNA sequences with the same CDR3. The chain uses TRBV5-1 and TRBJ1-2; maybe TRBD1 (5 bases). The CDR3 loop spans 14 amino acids. Trimming left V 0 bases short and J 4 bases short, with 10 bases between. CDR1 and CDR2 (germline): SGHRS, YFSETQ. CDR3 coding DNA: TGCGCCAGCAGCTTGGGGCAGGACATCTATGGCTACACCTTC. It codes for CASSLGQDIYGYTF.

V and J are TRBV11-2 and TRBJ1-1; the D gene is possibly TRBD1 (5 bases). The CDR3 covers 14 residues. Trimming took 1 base from V and 1 from J, leaving 7 bases between them. Germline lookup yields CDR1 SGHAT and CDR2 FQNNGV. CDR3 bases: TGTGCCAGCAGCTTAGCGACAGCGAACACTGAAGCTTTCTTT. This codes for CASSLATANTEAFF.

The chain carries TRBV6-1 and TRBJ2-2; no reliable D call. This CDR3 has 13 residues. With 6 bases removed from V and 1 base from J, the gap between germline ends came to 6 bases. Per the germline V gene, CDR1 is MNHNS and CDR2 is SASEGT. The DNA for the CDR3 is TGTGCCAGCAGGAGACTGAACACCGGGGAGCTGTTTTTT. This encodes CASRRLNTGELFF.

V is TRBV6-5 and J is TRBJ2-1; tentative D call: TRBD1 (5 bases). Germline CDR1 is MNHEY and CDR2 is SVGAGI. The V gene lost 8 bases and the J gene lost 5 bases, with 10 bases spanning the gap. The CDR3 loop spans 12 amino acids. CDR3 DNA: TGTGCCAGCCGTCGACAGAACAATGAGCAGTTCTTC. Protein sequence: CASRRQNNEQFF.

The chain combines TRBV2 with TRBJ1-5, with D maybe TRBD1 (6 bases). V shed 2 bases and J shed 6 bases, with 11 bases lying between them. There are 14 residues in the CDR3. Germline V CDR1 and CDR2: SNHLY, FYNNEI. The chain's CDR3 is CASSENRVSQPQHF. The CDR3 nucleotides read TGTGCCAGCAGTGAAAACAGGGTGAGTCAGCCCCAGCATTTT.

CDR3 nucleotides: TGTGCCAGCAGTGGCGGACTACCGACCCTCGTGGGCGGGGAGCTGTTTTTT. Translating it yields CASSGGLPTLVGGELFF. The chain joins TRBV6-1 to TRBJ2-2, with D possibly matching TRBD2 (6 bases). The CDR3 runs to 17 residues. Germline V lookup: CDR1 MNHNS, CDR2 SASEGT. The ends were cut back, 4 bases at V and 7 bases at J, with 22 bases in the middle.